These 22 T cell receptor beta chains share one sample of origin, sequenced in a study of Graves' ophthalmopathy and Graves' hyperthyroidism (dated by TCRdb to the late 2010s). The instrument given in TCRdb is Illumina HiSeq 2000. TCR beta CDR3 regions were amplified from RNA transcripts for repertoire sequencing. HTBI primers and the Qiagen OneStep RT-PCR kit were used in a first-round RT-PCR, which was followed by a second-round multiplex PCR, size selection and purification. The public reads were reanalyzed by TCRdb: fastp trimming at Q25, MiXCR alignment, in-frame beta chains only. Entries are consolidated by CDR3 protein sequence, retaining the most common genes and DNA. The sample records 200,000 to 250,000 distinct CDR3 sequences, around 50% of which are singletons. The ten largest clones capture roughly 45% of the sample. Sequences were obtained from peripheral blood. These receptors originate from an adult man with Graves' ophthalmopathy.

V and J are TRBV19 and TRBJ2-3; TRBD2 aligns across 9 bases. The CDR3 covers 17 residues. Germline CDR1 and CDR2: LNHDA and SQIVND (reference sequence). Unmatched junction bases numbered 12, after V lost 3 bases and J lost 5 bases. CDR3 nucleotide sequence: TGTGCCAGTAGTATTTACGCGGCGGGAGGGCAGGGAGATACGCAGTATTTT. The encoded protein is CASSIYAAGGQGDTQYF.

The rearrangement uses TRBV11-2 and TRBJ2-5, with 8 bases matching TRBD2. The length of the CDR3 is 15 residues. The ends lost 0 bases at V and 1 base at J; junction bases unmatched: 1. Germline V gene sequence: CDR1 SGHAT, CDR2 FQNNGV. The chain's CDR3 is CASSLDSGTQETQYF. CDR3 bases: TGTGCCAGCAGCTTAGATAGCGGGACCCAAGAGACCCAGTACTTC.

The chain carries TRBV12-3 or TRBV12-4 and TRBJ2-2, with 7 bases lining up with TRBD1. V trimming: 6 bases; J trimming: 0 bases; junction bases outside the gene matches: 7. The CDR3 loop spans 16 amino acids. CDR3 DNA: TGTGCCAGCAGCTCTCAACAGGGGACGAACACCGGGGAGCTGTTTTTT. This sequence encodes CASSSQQGTNTGELFF.

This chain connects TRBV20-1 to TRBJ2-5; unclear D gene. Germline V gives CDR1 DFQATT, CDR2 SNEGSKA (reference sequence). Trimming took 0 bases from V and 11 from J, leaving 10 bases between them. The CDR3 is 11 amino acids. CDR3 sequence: CSARDDVEQYF. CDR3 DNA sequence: TGCAGTGCTAGAGATGACGTGGAGCAGTACTTC.

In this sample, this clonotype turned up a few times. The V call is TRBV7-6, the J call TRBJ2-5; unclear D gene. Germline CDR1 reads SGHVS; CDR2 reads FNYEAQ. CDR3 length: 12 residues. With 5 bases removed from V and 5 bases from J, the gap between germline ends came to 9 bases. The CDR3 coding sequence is TGTGCCAGCAGCCGGATTCAGGAGACCCAGTACTTC. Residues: CASSRIQETQYF. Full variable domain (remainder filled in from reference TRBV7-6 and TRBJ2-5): GAGVSQSPRYKVTKRGQDVALRCDPISGHVSLYWYRQALGQGPEFLTYFNYEAQQDKSGLPNDRFSAERPEGSISTLTIQRTEQRDSAMYRCASSRIQETQYFGPGTRLLVL.

CDR3 nucleotide sequence: TGTGCCAGCAGCCTCAATCGACAGGGCCCTAAAGAGACCCAGTACTTC. As protein: CASSLNRQGPKETQYF. J is TRBJ2-5 and V is TRBV3-1, with TRBD1 matching 7 bases. Germline V gene data show CDR1 as LGHDT and CDR2 as YNNKEL (reference sequence). Trimming at V came to 4 bases and at J to 3 bases, leaving 11 bases not matched to a gene. The CDR3 spans 16 residues.

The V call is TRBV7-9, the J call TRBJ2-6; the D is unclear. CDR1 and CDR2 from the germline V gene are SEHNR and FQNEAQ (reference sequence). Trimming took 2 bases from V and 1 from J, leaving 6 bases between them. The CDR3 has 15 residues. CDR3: CASSLIGSGANVLTF. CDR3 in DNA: TGTGCCAGCAGCTTAATTGGGTCTGGGGCCAACGTCCTGACTTTC.

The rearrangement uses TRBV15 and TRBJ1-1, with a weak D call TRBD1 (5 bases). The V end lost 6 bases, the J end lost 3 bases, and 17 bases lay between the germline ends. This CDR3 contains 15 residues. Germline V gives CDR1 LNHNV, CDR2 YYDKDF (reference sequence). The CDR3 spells CATSKTHGADTEAFF. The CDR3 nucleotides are TGTGCCACCAGTAAGACTCATGGGGCCGACACTGAAGCTTTCTTT.

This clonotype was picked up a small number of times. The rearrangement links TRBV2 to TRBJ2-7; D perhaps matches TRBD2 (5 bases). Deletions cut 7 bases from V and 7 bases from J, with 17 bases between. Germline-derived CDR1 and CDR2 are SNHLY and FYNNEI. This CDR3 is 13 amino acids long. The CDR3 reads CASTSPDPGEQYF. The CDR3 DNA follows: TGTGCCAGCACCAGCCCGGACCCGGGAGAGCAGTACTTC.

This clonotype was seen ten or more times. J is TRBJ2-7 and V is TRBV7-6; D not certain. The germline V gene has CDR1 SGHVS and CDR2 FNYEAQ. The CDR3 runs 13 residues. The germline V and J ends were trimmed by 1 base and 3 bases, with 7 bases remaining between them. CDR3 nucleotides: TGTGCCAGCAGCTTAGGTCCCCTCTACGAGCAGTACTTC. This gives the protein CASSLGPLYEQYF.

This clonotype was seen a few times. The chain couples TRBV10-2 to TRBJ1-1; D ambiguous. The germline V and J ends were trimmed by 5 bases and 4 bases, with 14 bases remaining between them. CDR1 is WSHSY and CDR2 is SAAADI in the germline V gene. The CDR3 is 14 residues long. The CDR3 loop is CASSSTGSATEAFF. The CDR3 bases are TGCGCCAGCAGTTCGACCGGGTCAGCCACTGAAGCTTTCTTT.

The CDR3 sequence is CASSLGQYNEQFF. DNA of the CDR3: TGTGCCAGCAGCTTAGGACAGTACAATGAGCAGTTCTTC. The J gene is TRBJ2-1, the V gene TRBV13; D unclear. V dropped 0 bases and J dropped 4 bases, with 4 bases sitting between them. The germline CDR1 and CDR2 sequences are PRHDT and FYEKMQ (reference sequence). The CDR3 sequence is 13 residues long.

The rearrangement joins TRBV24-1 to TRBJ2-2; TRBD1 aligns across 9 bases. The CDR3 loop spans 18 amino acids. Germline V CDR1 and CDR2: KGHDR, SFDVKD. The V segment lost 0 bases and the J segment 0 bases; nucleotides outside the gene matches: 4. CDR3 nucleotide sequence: TGTGCCACCAGTGATTTGATGGGACAGGGTACGAACACCGGGGAGCTGTTTTTT. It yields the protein CATSDLMGQGTNTGELFF.

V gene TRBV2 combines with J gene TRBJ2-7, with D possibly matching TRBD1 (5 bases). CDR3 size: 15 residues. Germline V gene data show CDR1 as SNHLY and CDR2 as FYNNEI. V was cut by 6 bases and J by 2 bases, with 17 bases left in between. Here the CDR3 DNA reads TGTGCCAGCAGGGACCTTTCTGGACAAGCCTACGAGCAGTACTTC. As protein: CASRDLSGQAYEQYF.

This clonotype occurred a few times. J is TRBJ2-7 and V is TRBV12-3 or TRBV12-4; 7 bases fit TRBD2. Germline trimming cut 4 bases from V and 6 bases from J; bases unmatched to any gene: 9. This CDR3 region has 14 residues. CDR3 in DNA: TGTGCCAGCAGTTCCCGCTTACTAGCGAGCGAGCAGTACTTC. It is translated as CASSSRLLASEQYF.

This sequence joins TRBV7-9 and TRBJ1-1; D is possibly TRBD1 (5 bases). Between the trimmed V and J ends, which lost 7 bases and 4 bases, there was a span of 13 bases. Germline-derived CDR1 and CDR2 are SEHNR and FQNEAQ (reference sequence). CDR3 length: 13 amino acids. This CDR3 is CASTSGVGTEAFF. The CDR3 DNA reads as TGTGCCAGCACCTCGGGGGTTGGCACTGAAGCTTTCTTT.

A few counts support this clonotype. CDR3 amino acids: CASRPGLGTDTQYF. CDR3 coding DNA: TGTGCCAGCAGGCCGGGACTAGGGACAGATACGCAGTATTTT. The chain combines TRBV6-6 with TRBJ2-3, with TRBD2 identical over 8 bases. The CDR3 runs 14 residues. V was pared by 6 bases and J by 3 bases, with 5 bases of the junction left unmatched. Germline V gene sequence: CDR1 MNHNY, CDR2 SVGAGI (reference sequence).

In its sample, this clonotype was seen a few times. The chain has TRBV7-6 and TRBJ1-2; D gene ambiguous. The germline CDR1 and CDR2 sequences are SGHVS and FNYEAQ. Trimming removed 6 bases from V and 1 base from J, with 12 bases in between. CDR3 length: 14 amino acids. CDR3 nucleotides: TGTGCCAGCAGTGGGTTGGAGGTTAACTATGGCTACACCTTC. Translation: CASSGLEVNYGYTF.

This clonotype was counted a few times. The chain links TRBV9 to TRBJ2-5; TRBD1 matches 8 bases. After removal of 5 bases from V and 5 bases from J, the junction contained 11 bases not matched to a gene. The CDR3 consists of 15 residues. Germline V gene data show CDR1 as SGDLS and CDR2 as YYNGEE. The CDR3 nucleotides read TGTGCCAGCAGTTTCGGGACAGGAGGACTGGAGACCCAGTACTTC. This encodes CASSFGTGGLETQYF.

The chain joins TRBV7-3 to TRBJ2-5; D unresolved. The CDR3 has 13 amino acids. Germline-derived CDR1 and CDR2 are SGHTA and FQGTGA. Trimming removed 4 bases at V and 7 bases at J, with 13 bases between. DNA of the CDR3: TGTGCCAGCAGCTCCGACTGGAAGGGGACCCAGTACTTC. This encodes CASSSDWKGTQYF.

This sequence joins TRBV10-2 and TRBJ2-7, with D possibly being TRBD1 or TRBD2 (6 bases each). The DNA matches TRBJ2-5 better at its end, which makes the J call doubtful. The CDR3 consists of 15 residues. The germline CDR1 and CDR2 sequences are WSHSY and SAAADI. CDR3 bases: TGCGCCAGCAGTGACCAGGGGACTCCCCAAGAGACCCAGTACTTC. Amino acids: CASSDQGTPQETQYF.

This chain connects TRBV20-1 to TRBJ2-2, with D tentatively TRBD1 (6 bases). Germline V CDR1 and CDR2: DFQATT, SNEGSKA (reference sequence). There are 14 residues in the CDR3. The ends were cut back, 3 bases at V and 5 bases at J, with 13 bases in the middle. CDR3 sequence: CSASPTRGTGELFF. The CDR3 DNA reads TGCAGTGCTAGCCCCACAAGGGGGACCGGGGAGCTGTTTTTT.